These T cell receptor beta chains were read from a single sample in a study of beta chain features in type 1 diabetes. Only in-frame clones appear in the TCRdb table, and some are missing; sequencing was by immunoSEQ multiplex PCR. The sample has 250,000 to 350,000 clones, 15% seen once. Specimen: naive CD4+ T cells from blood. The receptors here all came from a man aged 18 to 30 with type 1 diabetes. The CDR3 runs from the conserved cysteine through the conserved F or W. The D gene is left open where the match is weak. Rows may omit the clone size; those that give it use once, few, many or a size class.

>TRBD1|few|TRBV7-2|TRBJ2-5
CASSRTGGPQETQYF
TGTGCCAGCAGCCGCACAGGGGGCCCACAAGAGACCCAGTACTTC
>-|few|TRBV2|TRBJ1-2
CASSPGVYGYTF
TGTGCCAGCAGTCCAGGCGTCTATGGCTACACCTTC
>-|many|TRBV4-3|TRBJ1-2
CASSQDTSDSYGYTF
TGCGCCAGCAGCCAAGATACGTCGGACAGTTATGGCTACACCTTC
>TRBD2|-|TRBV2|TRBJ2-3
CASRRGGGNLDTQYF
TGTGCCAGCAGACGGGGGGGCGGGAACCTAGATACGCAGTATTTT
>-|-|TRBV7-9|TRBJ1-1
CASSSNSLEAFF
TGTGCCAGCAGTTCCAACAGCCTTGAAGCTTTCTTT
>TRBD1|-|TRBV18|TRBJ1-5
CASSPPGTGGAQPQHF
TGTGCCAGCTCACCACCCGGGACAGGGGGCGCGCAGCCCCAGCATTTT
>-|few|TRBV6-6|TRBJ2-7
CASSSYSYEQYF
TGTGCCAGCAGTTCCTACTCCTACGAGCAGTACTTC
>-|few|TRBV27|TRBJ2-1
CASRIVPGGLSSSYNEQFF
TGTGCCAGCCGCATTGTCCCGGGGGGCCTTTCTAGCTCCTACAATGAGCAGTTCTTC
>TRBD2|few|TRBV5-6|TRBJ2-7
CASSLGLADKQYF
TGTGCCAGCAGCCTGGGACTAGCGGATAAGCAGTACTTC
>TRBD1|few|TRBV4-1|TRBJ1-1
CASSQLPGQVNTEAFF
TGCGCCAGCAGCCAACTACCGGGACAGGTGAACACTGAAGCTTTCTTT
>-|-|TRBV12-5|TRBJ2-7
CASAATSGTSRGEQYF
TGTGCTAGTGCCGCGACCTCCGGGACTTCACGCGGCGAGCAGTACTTC
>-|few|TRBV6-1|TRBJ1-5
CASRRQEWSNQPQHF
TGTGCCAGCAGGCGACAGGAGTGGAGCAATCAGCCCCAGCATTTT
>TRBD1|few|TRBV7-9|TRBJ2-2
CASRGQADWGGELFF
TGTGCCAGCAGAGGACAGGCGGATTGGGGCGGGGAGCTGTTTTTT
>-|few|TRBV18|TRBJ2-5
CASSPRAGQETQYF
TGTGCCAGCTCACCACGCGCAGGGCAAGAGACCCAGTACTTC
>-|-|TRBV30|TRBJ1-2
CAWREFYGYTF
TGTGCCTGGAGAGAGTTCTATGGCTACACCTTC
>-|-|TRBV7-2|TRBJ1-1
CASSVDFTEAFF
TGTGCCAGCAGTGTTGACTTTACTGAAGCTTTCTTT
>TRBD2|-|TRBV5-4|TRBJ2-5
CASSRVYSGQETQYF
TGTGCCAGCAGCCGAGTGTATAGCGGGCAAGAGACCCAGTACTTC
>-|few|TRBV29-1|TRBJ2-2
CSVGNSNTGELFF
TGCAGCGTTGGAAACTCGAACACCGGGGAGCTGTTTTTT
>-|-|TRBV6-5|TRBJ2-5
CASSSTAQETQYF
TGTGCCAGCAGTTCGACAGCGCAAGAGACCCAGTACTTC
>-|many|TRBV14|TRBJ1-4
CASSRENEKLFF
TGTGCCAGCAGCCGGGAGAATGAAAAACTGTTTTTT
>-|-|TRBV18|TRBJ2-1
CASSPRAGGSNEQFF
TGTGCCAGCTCACCACGGGCAGGGGGGTCCAATGAGCAGTTCTTC
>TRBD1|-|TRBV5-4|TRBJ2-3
CASTLRTGRTDTQYF
TGTGCCAGCACCCTACGGACAGGGCGTACAGATACGCAGTATTTT
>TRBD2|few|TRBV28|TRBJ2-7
CASRGLAKEGLSYEQYF
TGTGCCAGCAGGGGACTAGCGAAAGAGGGGCTGTCCTACGAGCAGTACTTC
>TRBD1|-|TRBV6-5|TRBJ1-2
CASSYGTGNYGYTF
TGTGCCAGCAGTTACGGGACAGGGAACTATGGCTACACCTTC
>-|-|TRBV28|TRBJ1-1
CASRKRSGGDTEAFF
TGTGCCAGCAGAAAACGAAGCGGGGGTGATACTGAAGCTTTCTTT
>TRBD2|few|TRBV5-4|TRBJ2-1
CASSRTSGTHEQFF
TGTGCCAGCAGCCGGACTAGCGGGACCCATGAGCAGTTCTTC
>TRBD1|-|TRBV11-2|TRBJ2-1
CASSDLRQGAIQQFF
TGTGCCAGCAGCGATCTTCGACAGGGGGCCATCCAGCAGTTCTTC
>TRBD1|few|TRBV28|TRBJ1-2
CASRLDRADGYTF
TGTGCCAGCAGATTAGACAGGGCAGATGGCTACACCTTC
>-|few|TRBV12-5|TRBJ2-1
CASGSTPFRFNEQFF
TGTGCTAGTGGTTCCACGCCATTTCGGTTCAATGAGCAGTTCTTC
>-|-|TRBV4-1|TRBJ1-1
CASSQDVRNTEAFF
TGCGCCAGCAGCCAAGACGTCCGGAACACTGAAGCTTTCTTT
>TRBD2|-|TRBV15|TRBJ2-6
CATSRQTSGAPGANVLTF
TGTGCCACCAGCCGCCAGACTAGCGGGGCCCCCGGGGCCAACGTCCTGACTTTC
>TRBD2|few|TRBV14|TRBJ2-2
CASRTSGNTGELFF
TGTGCCAGCAGGACTAGCGGGAACACCGGGGAGCTGTTTTTT